Presented here are 3 T cell receptor beta chains from one specimen sequenced in a study of shared clonotypes between healthy human individuals. The assay was immunoSEQ multiplex PCR, and TCRdb's table has in-frame clones only and misses some. The data show some 2.4 million clones, approximately 94% seen once. What was sequenced was naive CD4+ T cells from PBMCs. Subset defined: CD45RA+ positively selected. All receptors come from a man aged 18 to 30 in good health. Some clones in this sample may be carry-over from other donors' samples.

This sequence joins TRBV5-4 and TRBJ2-3; 8 positions agree with TRBD2. CDR3 size: 14 residues. J was trimmed by 4 bases and V by 3 bases; bases with no gene match: 4. Per germline, CDR1 SGHNT and CDR2 YYREEE (reference sequence). This chain's CDR3 is CASSSQTSADTQYF. CDR3 in DNA: TGTGCCAGCAGCTCGCAGACTAGCGCAGATACGCAGTATTTT.

Points on this clone: Other DNA sequences in the sample encode the same CDR3. V and J are TRBV28 and TRBJ1-1, with unresolved D. The V gene lost 3 bases and the J gene lost 1 base, with 6 bases spanning the gap. This CDR3 is built from 13 residues. Per germline, CDR1 MDHEN and CDR2 SYDVKM. The CDR3 loop is CASSLRGNTEAFF. In DNA form, the CDR3 reads TGTGCCAGCAGTTTGAGAGGGAACACTGAAGCTTTCTTT.

This chain uses TRBV7-9 with TRBJ1-1, with a tentative D call TRBD1 (6 bases). Trimming stripped 1 base from V and 4 bases from J, with 16 bases between. This CDR3 comprises 16 residues. Germline V gene data show CDR1 as SEHNR and CDR2 as FQNEAQ (reference sequence). CDR3 nucleotide sequence: TGTGCCAGCAGCTTAGGGGGACACATCTGGGGCACTGAAGCTTTCTTT. Its translation is CASSLGGHIWGTEAFF. Drawing the rest from reference TRBV7-9 and TRBJ1-1, the complete variable domain is DTGVSQNPRHKITKRGQNVTFRCDPISEHNRLYWYRQTLGQGPEFLTYFQNEAQLEKSRLLSDRFSAERPKGSFSTLEIQRTEQGDSAMYLCASSLGGHIWGTEAFFGQGTRLTVV.